This T cell receptor (beta chain) was identified in a study of PD-L1 blockade in urothelial cancer. This CDR3 is built from 17 residues. Germline CDR1 SGHRS, CDR2 YFSETQ. Unmatched junction bases numbered 8, after V lost 2 bases and J lost 4 bases. Only in-frame clones appear in the TCRdb table, and some are missing; sequencing was by immunoSEQ multiplex PCR. The sample shows 70,000 or so clones, under 90% of them seen only once. The TCR was taken from a man between 70 and 80 years old with urothelial cancer. This specimen consisted of PBMCs, obtained around atezolizumab (anti-PD-L1) treatment. The chain joins TRBV5-1 to TRBJ2-1; 11 nucleotides agree with TRBD1. CDR3 sequence reads: CASSFTTGTGGYNEQFF. In DNA, the CDR3 is TGCGCCAGCAGCTTTACGACCGGGACAGGGGGTTACAATGAGCAGTTCTTC.